This T cell receptor (beta chain) is drawn from a study of identical twins. TCRdb independently ran MiXCR on the 5' RACE reads; one entry per CDR3 protein. Of hundreds of thousands of distinct CDR3 sequences in the sample, 15% to 20% were seen once. Only a few counts were recorded for this clonotype. The CDR3 length is 14 residues. V gave up 3 bases and J gave up 5 bases, with 13 bases separating them. The same data also contributed to another study, on T cells expressing NK-cell markers.

Sequenced input: PBMCs. The receptor's source is a young woman in good health. The chain employs TRBV12-3 or TRBV12-4 and TRBJ1-1; D is uncertain. Written as DNA, the CDR3 is TGTGCCAGCAGTTTTAAGGGCGGACGGACTGAAGCTTTCTTT. This gives the protein CASSFKGGRTEAFF.